The 10 T cell receptor beta chains below come from one sample, sequenced in a study of post-analysis software for immune sequencing data. Their target antigens are unknown. Whole-study results and caveats: Higher frequency in patients than in controls was seen for five TRBV segments, with TRBV5-6, TRBV5-1 and TRBV20-1 among them.

Unique molecular identifiers were built into the TCR beta cDNA libraries. TCRdb called the PCR reads again in MiXCR, with one record for every CDR3 protein. The sample carries a few hundred thousand distinct CDR3 sequences, about a third recorded once. The sample was blood. The origin of the receptors is a girl aged 10 to 17 with multiple sclerosis.

The chain uses TRBV7-6 and TRBJ1-1, with D possibly TRBD1 on 5 matching bases. Per germline, CDR1 SGHVS and CDR2 FNYEAQ. This CDR3 region has 11 residues. V was clipped by 4 bases and J by 6 bases, with 6 bases between them. CDR3 nucleotide sequence: TGTGCCAGCAGCTCGGGGGCTGAAGCTTTCTTT. It yields the protein CASSSGAEAFF.

At least ten counts were recorded for this clonotype. The chain has TRBV14 and TRBJ2-5; unclear D gene. The length of the CDR3 is 13 residues. CDR1 SGHDN and CDR2 FVKESK come from the germline V gene. V was shortened by 1 base and J by 5 bases, with 8 bases between the two germline ends. CDR3 protein: CASSQGLSETQYF. The CDR3 DNA follows: TGTGCCAGCAGCCAAGGCCTTTCGGAGACCCAGTACTTC.

This clonotype was seen repeatedly, ten times or more. V usage is TRBV13 and J usage is TRBJ2-3, with no clear D. Germline CDR1 is PRHDT and CDR2 is FYEKMQ (reference sequence). The CDR3 contains 13 residues. Trimming removed 10 bases at V and 1 base at J, with 12 bases between. The CDR3 here is CANLRRGTDTQYF. The CDR3 nucleotides read TGTGCCAACCTAAGAAGGGGCACAGATACGCAGTATTTT.

V gene TRBV20-1 combines with J gene TRBJ2-7, with D unresolved. V dropped 7 bases and J dropped 0 bases, with 13 bases sitting between them. Germline V gene lookup returns CDR1 DFQATT and CDR2 SNEGSKA (reference sequence). This CDR3 has 13 amino acids. The CDR3 region is CSEAAPSSYEQYF. CDR3 nucleotides: TGCAGTGAGGCAGCCCCAAGCTCCTACGAGCAGTACTTC.

The sample holds a few counts of this clonotype. V usage is TRBV5-1 and J usage is TRBJ2-3; a weak D match, TRBD1 (7 bases). The CDR3 sequence is 17 residues long. Germline values: CDR1 SGHRS, CDR2 YFSETQ. The V gene lost 7 bases and the J gene lost 2 bases, with 23 bases spanning the gap. CDR3 coding DNA: TGCGCCAGCGCCGCGGAGGGAAGGGGGCCCTCCACAGATACGCAGTATTTT. This encodes CASAAEGRGPSTDTQYF.

This clonotype was recorded a few times. The chain uses TRBV6-5 and TRBJ1-2, with D uncertain. V was pared by 0 bases and J by 7 bases, with 21 bases between. The CDR3 has 17 amino acids. Germline V gene lookup returns CDR1 MNHEY and CDR2 SVGAGI. The DNA for the CDR3 is TGTGCCAGCAGTTACTCGATAAATGTTGGAAGGGTTGTTGGCTACACCTTC. Its translation: CASSYSINVGRVVGYTF.

This clonotype has more than one count but fewer than ten. The chain uses TRBV6-2 or TRBV6-3 and TRBJ2-1; D is unresolved. The germline gives CDR1 MNHEY, CDR2 SVGEGT. The CDR3 contains 12 residues. V shed 6 bases and J shed 8 bases, with 11 bases lying between them. The chain's CDR3 is CASSLDTDEQFF. In nucleotides, the CDR3 is TGTGCCAGCAGCCTCGACACCGATGAGCAGTTCTTC.

CDR3 in DNA: TGTGCCAGCAGTTCCCCGACAGGAGACCCCAATCAGCCCCAGCATTTT. Translation gives CASSSPTGDPNQPQHF. This chain links TRBV6-2 or TRBV6-3 with TRBJ1-5; weak D call: TRBD1 (6 bases). Trimming stripped 4 bases from V and 3 bases from J, with 16 bases between. The CDR3 sequence is 16 residues long. Germline CDR1 and CDR2: MNHEY and SVGEGT.

The chain combines TRBV6-4 with TRBJ2-3; D not resolved. The length of the CDR3 is 13 residues. Germline V gives CDR1 MRHNA, CDR2 SNTAGT. Trimming removed 10 bases from V and 0 bases from J, with 11 bases in between. This CDR3 is CATPGQSTDTQYF. The CDR3 DNA reads TGTGCCACCCCCGGGCAGAGCACAGATACGCAGTATTTT.

The chain recombines TRBV6-1 with TRBJ2-7, with 9 bases that match TRBD2. Germline V gene lookup returns CDR1 MNHNS and CDR2 SASEGT. The CDR3 spans 17 residues. Unmatched junction bases numbered 17, after V lost 6 bases and J lost 5 bases. The CDR3 DNA reads as TGTGCCAGCAGCGCCTCTCCAGTAGCGGGGGCTGCCCACGAGCAGTACTTC. Protein product: CASSASPVAGAAHEQYF.